The clone carrying this T cell receptor (beta chain) came up a few times. As yet, its antigen is unknown. These data come from a study of sequential checkpoint blockade in melanoma. Across the study: DNA from 90 to 100 pretreatment tumor samples underwent TCRβ immunosequencing. About two dozen patients had tumor biopsies before treatment and at week 13. Study results and caveats: T-cell fraction and clonality followed PD-L1 and CD8+ counts, not mutational load.

Treatment here: randomized to nivolumab then ipilimumab (arm A) or the reverse (arm B). J was trimmed by 4 bases and V by 2 bases; bases with no gene match: 6. The CDR3 is made up of 17 amino acids. Looked up from germline, CDR1 is SGHRS and CDR2 is YFSETQ. The repertoire was sequenced with immunoSEQ multiplex PCR; TCRdb's copy has only in-frame clones and lacks some. The repertoire holds 2,000 to 3,000 clones, with 15% as singletons. The sequenced sample was tumor tissue (inferred from file names), obtained from a patient given nivolumab and ipilimumab in sequence. The receptor's source is a human donor with melanoma. This chain uses TRBV5-1 with TRBJ2-3; 14 nucleotides match TRBD2. The CDR3 nucleotides read TGCGCCAGCAGCTTCACCGGACTAGCGGGAGGATCAGATACGCAGTATTTT. This encodes CASSFTGLAGGSDTQYF.